This entry describes one T cell receptor (beta chain). Its antigen is unknown. Assay used: immunoSEQ multiplex PCR; TCRdb lists only in-frame clones, some missing. The table has 150,000 to 200,000 clones, less than 95% seen once. Researchers grouped second doses given at about 4 or about 12 weeks into one pool. The sample belongs to a study of T cell responses to AZD1222 COVID-19 vaccine. Trimming removed 1 base at V and 2 bases at J, with 11 bases between. There are 15 residues in the CDR3. Germline V gives CDR1 LGHDT, CDR2 YNNKEL (reference sequence). Study-wide results and limits: After the peak T cell response, and only then, were repertoires sampled. Donors, mostly white British, included more females; clonal diversity was possibly underestimated. Spike-specific TCR breadth and depth went up after people got two AZD1222 doses.

Sample: peripheral blood, taken 28 days after the second AZD1222 dose. This receptor was obtained from an adult who received the AZD1222 COVID-19 vaccine. This rearrangement joins TRBV3-1 (or the pseudogene TRBV3-2) to TRBJ1-2, with D possibly TRBD1 on 5 matching bases. Written as DNA, the CDR3 is TGTGCCAGCAGCCAAGTCTCAGGGTTGAACTATGGCTACACCTTC. Residues: CASSQVSGLNYGYTF.